This is a list of T cell receptor beta chains from one sample in a study of metastatic and nonmetastatic thyroid tumors. TCRdb re-clonotyped the PCR reads through MiXCR. The table has approximately 30,000 clones, around 16% seen once. Sequenced: blood. These receptors all come from a female donor with papillary thyroid cancer or a benign thyroid nodule (not recorded which). Some clones in this sample may be carry-over from other donors' samples. Each CDR3 is given with its conserved first and last residue. D genes are given only for firm matches. Some rows mark clone size as missing; the rest say once, few, many or name a class of expanded clone.

cdr3_nt | cdr3_aa | j_call | d_call | v_call | cdr3_length | clone_size
TGTGCCAGCAGTGAACGGTGGGACAGGGCCGGGCAGTACTTC | CASSERWDRAGQYF | TRBJ2-7 | TRBD1 | TRBV6-1 | 14 | .
TGTGCCAGCAGCCGATATAGCGGGGATTACAATGAGCAGTTCTTC | CASSRYSGDYNEQFF | TRBJ2-1 | TRBD2 | TRBV5-5 | 15 | many
TGTGCCAGCAGCTTAGTCCGGGGAGGCGAGCAGTACTTC | CASSLVRGGEQYF | TRBJ2-7 | . | TRBV11-2 | 13 | .
TGTGCCAGCAGCTTAACGCCCGGACTAGCCTATTCTGAGCAGTTCTTC | CASSLTPGLAYSEQFF | TRBJ2-1 | TRBD2 | TRBV7-3 | 16 | many
TGTGCCAGCAGTTCACAGAACACCGGGGAGCTGTTTTTT | CASSSQNTGELFF | TRBJ2-2 | . | TRBV28 | 13 | few
TGTGCCAGCAGCCAAGTGGGCTCAGGAAAACTGTTTTTT | CASSQVGSGKLFF | TRBJ1-4 | . | TRBV3-1 | 13 | many
TGTGCCAGCAGTTCCTCCCCATGGTGCGCTAGCAATCAGCCCCAGCATTTT | CASSSSPWCASNQPQHF | TRBJ1-5 | . | TRBV6-5 | 17 | .
TGTGCCAGCAGCACTAGCTTGAGCAATCAGCCCCAGCATTTT | CASSTSLSNQPQHF | TRBJ1-5 | . | TRBV6-1 | 14 | few
TGCGCCAGCAGCGCCCCGAGGACAGCCCGCACAGATACGCAGTATTTT | CASSAPRTARTDTQYF | TRBJ2-3 | . | TRBV5-1 | 16 | many
TGCAGTGCTAGACGCCAGAACACTGAAGCTTTCTTT | CSARRQNTEAFF | TRBJ1-1 | . | TRBV20-1 | 12 | many
TGTACCAGCAGCAAAGTCCAGGTCAACACTGAAGCTTTCTTT | CTSSKVQVNTEAFF | TRBJ1-1 | . | TRBV6-1 | 14 | few
TGTGCCAGCAGTGCGACTGGCGCAGATATGCAGTATTTT | CASSATGADMQYF | TRBJ2-3 | . | TRBV2 | 13 | .
TGTGCCAGCGGGGAAGCTCGGGCCTCTGGAAACACCATATATTTT | CASGEARASGNTIYF | TRBJ1-3 | . | TRBV2 | 15 | many
TGTGCCAGCAGGAGGACTACAATTACCGGGGAGCTGTTTTTT | CASRRTTITGELFF | TRBJ2-2 | . | TRBV2 | 14 | many
TGTGCCAGCAGCTTGTCAGGGGTCACCGGGGAGCTGTTTTTT | CASSLSGVTGELFF | TRBJ2-2 | . | TRBV7-7 | 14 | many
TGTGCCAGCAGCGTAGCTGACAGCTACGAGCAGTACTTC | CASSVADSYEQYF | TRBJ2-7 | . | TRBV9 | 13 | medium-sized
TGTGCCAGCAGCTTAGGGGAGGGGGCCATGATAGAGACCCAGTACTTC | CASSLGEGAMIETQYF | TRBJ2-5 | . | TRBV11-2 | 16 | many
TGTGCCAGCAGTACTCTAGCGGGGGGGCTGGATACGCAGTATTTT | CASSTLAGGLDTQYF | TRBJ2-3 | TRBD2 | TRBV2 | 15 | many
TGTGCCAGCAGCTTATCGAGGTTTTGGTCCTACGAGCAGTACTTC | CASSLSRFWSYEQYF | TRBJ2-7 | . | TRBV7-2 | 15 | once
TGTGCCAGCAGTTTACAGGGGGAATCAGATACGCAGTATTTT | CASSLQGESDTQYF | TRBJ2-3 | TRBD1 | TRBV12-3/TRBV12-4 | 14 | medium-sized
TGTGCCAGCAGCCTAGGGGTGGCTAGCGGGAACAATGAGCAGTTCTTC | CASSLGVASGNNEQFF | TRBJ2-1 | TRBD2 | TRBV11-3 | 16 | .
TGTGCCAGCGAGGGGTCATCGCGGGCTGAAAAACTGTTTTTT | CASEGSSRAEKLFF | TRBJ1-4 | . | TRBV6-2/TRBV6-3 | 14 | once
TGTGCCAGCAGCCCTTGGGGCCCGGGACTAGCGGGGACCGGGGAGCTGTTTTTT | CASSPWGPGLAGTGELFF | TRBJ2-2 | TRBD2 | TRBV11-2 | 18 | many
TGTGCCAGTAGTATAGGGGGGACTAGATCATACAATGAGCAGTTCTTC | CASSIGGTRSYNEQFF | TRBJ2-1 | TRBD2 | TRBV19 | 16 | .
TGTGCCAGCAGTGAGAACAGGAACTATGGCTACACCTTC | CASSENRNYGYTF | TRBJ1-2 | . | TRBV2 | 13 | many
TGTGCCAGCAGTTACTCGAGAGGGGGGGCAGATAATTCACCCCTCCACTTT | CASSYSRGGADNSPLHF | TRBJ1-6 | . | TRBV6-5 | 17 | .
TGCAGTGCTAGGATACAGTACACAGATACGCAGTATTTT | CSARIQYTDTQYF | TRBJ2-3 | . | TRBV20-1 | 13 | many
TGTGCCAGCAGAGGGACGGGGATCTACGAGCAGTACTTC | CASRGTGIYEQYF | TRBJ2-7 | . | TRBV6-2/TRBV6-3 | 13 | few
TGTGCCAGTAGCCATGACTCTGGAAACACCATATATTTT | CASSHDSGNTIYF | TRBJ1-3 | . | TRBV19 | 13 | many
TGCGCCAGCAGCCAATTATCGGGACAAAGTACCCGAGAGACCCAGTACTTC | CASSQLSGQSTRETQYF | TRBJ2-5 | . | TRBV4-1 | 17 | few
TGTGCCAGTAGTCGGGGTAGCGGGTGGCTGAGCTCCTACAATGAGCAGTTCTTC | CASSRGSGWLSSYNEQFF | TRBJ2-1 | TRBD2 | TRBV19 | 18 | many
TGTGCCAGTACCCCACTGGATCTGCACGTTGAAGCTTTCTTT | CASTPLDLHVEAFF | TRBJ1-1 | . | TRBV19 | 14 | few
TGTGCCAGCAGCCAAGAAGGTGGGTCAGGGGAGCAGTTCTTC | CASSQEGGSGEQFF | TRBJ2-1 | . | TRBV3-1 | 14 | .
TGTGCCAGCGGGGGGGGGCGCTGGGAGACCCAGTACTTC | CASGGGRWETQYF | TRBJ2-5 | . | TRBV2 | 13 | few
TGTGCCAGCAGTGGACAGGGCAGAAACACCATATATTTT | CASSGQGRNTIYF | TRBJ1-3 | TRBD1 | TRBV2 | 13 | many
TGTGCCAGCAGCGTAGCCGGCGAGACAGGGGGCACTGAAGCTTTCTTT | CASSVAGETGGTEAFF | TRBJ1-1 | TRBD1 | TRBV9 | 16 | .
TGTGCCAGCAGTGAAGCGGCCCTCTCCTTCTCCTACGAGCAGTACTTC | CASSEAALSFSYEQYF | TRBJ2-7 | . | TRBV6-1 | 16 | medium-sized
TGTGCCAGCAGCCAAGAGGGACAGGGGCTGTGGACCGGGGAGCTGTTTTTT | CASSQEGQGLWTGELFF | TRBJ2-2 | TRBD1 | TRBV3-1 | 17 | once
TGTGCCACCAGGACAGGCCATCAAGAGACCCAGTACTTC | CATRTGHQETQYF | TRBJ2-5 | . | TRBV15 | 13 | many
TGTGCCAGCAGTTGGGACAGGTATAGCAATCAACCCCAGCATTTT | CASSWDRYSNQPQHF | TRBJ1-5 | TRBD1 | TRBV2 | 15 | few
TGTGCCAGCAGTGAAGGAGGTGGTCGGTACAATGAGCAGTCCTTC | CASSEGGGRYNEQSF | TRBJ2-1 | . | TRBV6-1 | 15 | few
TGCAGTGCTAGGAACGTGGGAGGGAGGAAAGAGACCCAGTACTTC | CSARNVGGRKETQYF | TRBJ2-5 | TRBD2 | TRBV20-1 | 15 | many
TGTGCCACCAGTGATTTTGGGCAGGGGGGCGAGACCCAGTACTTC | CATSDFGQGGETQYF | TRBJ2-5 | . | TRBV24-1 | 15 | few
TGTGCCATCACAGAGGACAGTAATCAGCCCCAGCATTTT | CAITEDSNQPQHF | TRBJ1-5 | . | TRBV10-3 | 13 | many
TGTGCCACCAGCACCCCAGAGTCGGGACACGCCGACTACGAGCAGTACTTC | CATSTPESGHADYEQYF | TRBJ2-7 | . | TRBV15 | 17 | few
TGTGCCAGCAGCTTGTATGATCAGCCCCAGCATTTT | CASSLYDQPQHF | TRBJ1-5 | . | TRBV7-2 | 12 | many
TGTGCCAGCAGTTATTTCGGAGAGCAGTTCTTC | CASSYFGEQFF | TRBJ2-1 | . | TRBV6-2/TRBV6-3 | 11 | medium-sized
TGTGCCACCAGCAATATACAAGGGGGCTATGGCTACACCTTC | CATSNIQGGYGYTF | TRBJ1-2 | . | TRBV15 | 14 | .
TGTGCCACCAGCAGAGATCTATGGGGCAAGGACGGGGAGCTGTTTTTT | CATSRDLWGKDGELFF | TRBJ2-2 | . | TRBV15 | 16 | many
TGTGCCAGCACTCCTCTATGGGGCCGGAGTTACAATGAGCAGTTCTTC | CASTPLWGRSYNEQFF | TRBJ2-1 | . | TRBV12-3/TRBV12-4 | 16 | medium-sized
TGTGCCAGCAGCCAAGCACCGGGACAGGGCTACGAGCAGTACTTC | CASSQAPGQGYEQYF | TRBJ2-7 | TRBD1 | TRBV3-1 | 15 | few
TGTGCCTCTGGGATCTCATACAATAGCAATCAGCCCCAGCATTTT | CASGISYNSNQPQHF | TRBJ1-5 | . | TRBV7-8 | 15 | many
TGTGCCTGGAGTTTCCTAGCGGGGACCGGGGAGCTGTTTTTT | CAWSFLAGTGELFF | TRBJ2-2 | TRBD2 | TRBV30 | 14 | .
TGCAGTGCTAGAGAAGCGACAGACTACGAGCAGTACTTC | CSAREATDYEQYF | TRBJ2-7 | . | TRBV20-1 | 13 | many